This TCR beta chain was found in a study of cytomegalovirus exposure and HLA in healthy donors. Overall study results and limits: A reported reduction in N-insertions relative to the roughly 670-donor mean was seen in an Asian-associated ancestry cluster in a later analysis. More clonal expansion characterized HLA-associated TCR beta chains than equally common others in a later analysis.

Turning to this clone: What it recognizes is unknown.

The CDR3 length is 13 residues. Per the germline V gene, CDR1 is PRHDT and CDR2 is FYEKMQ (reference sequence). V was clipped by 4 bases and J by 0 bases, with 3 bases between them. Primers included in the PCR were 60 Vbeta and 13 Jbeta primers. Profiling relied on immunoSEQ multiplex PCR, and the TCRdb table lists in-frame clones only, not all of them. The table lists 150,000 to 200,000 clones, approximately 80% of them singletons. This TCR derives from a woman aged 30 to 39 in good health and CMV-seronegative. J is TRBJ2-2 and V is TRBV13, with unresolved D. Material for sequencing was PBMCs. CDR3 DNA sequence: TGTGCCAGCAGCTCAACGAACACCGGGGAGCTGTTTTTT. This translates into CASSSTNTGELFF.